This TCR beta chain is drawn from a study of shared clonotypes between healthy human individuals. V lost 8 bases, J lost 7 bases, and 26 bases lay in between. Germline values: CDR1 SGHTA, CDR2 FQGNSA. The CDR3 consists of 16 residues. Study-level findings and limits: A generally larger estimated richness was seen in naive subsets than in memory subsets.

Every one of the donors was a Caucasian adult that lived in Nashville, Tennessee. To note about this clone: Antigen: not known.

TCRdb keeps only in-frame clones here, not all; method: immunoSEQ multiplex PCR. The data contain some 1,100,000 clones, about four fifths of them singletons. The chain uses TRBV7-2 and TRBJ2-5; D is possibly TRBD2 (5 bases). Material for sequencing was memory CD4+ T cells from PBMCs. Subset described: CD45RA-negative fraction. The receptor's source is a man aged 18 to 30 in good health. Some clones in this sample may be carry-over from other donors' samples. The CDR3 sequence: CASSTRPPAALGTQYF. CDR3 coding DNA: TGTGCCAGCTCGACACGCCCCCCAGCGGCCCTCGGGACCCAGTACTTC.